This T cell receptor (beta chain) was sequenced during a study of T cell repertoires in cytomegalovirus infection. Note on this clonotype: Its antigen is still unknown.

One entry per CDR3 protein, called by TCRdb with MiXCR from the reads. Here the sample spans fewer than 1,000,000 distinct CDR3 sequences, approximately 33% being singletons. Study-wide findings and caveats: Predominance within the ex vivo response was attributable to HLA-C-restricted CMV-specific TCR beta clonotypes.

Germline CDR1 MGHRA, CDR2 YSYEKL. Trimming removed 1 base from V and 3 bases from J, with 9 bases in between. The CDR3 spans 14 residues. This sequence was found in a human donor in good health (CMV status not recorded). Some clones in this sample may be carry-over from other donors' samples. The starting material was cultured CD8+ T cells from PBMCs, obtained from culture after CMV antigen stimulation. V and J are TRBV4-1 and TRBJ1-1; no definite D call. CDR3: CASSQGRGHTEAFF. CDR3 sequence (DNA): TGCGCCAGCAGCCAAGGCCGTGGGCACACTGAAGCTTTCTTT.